One and the same sample provided the 29 T cell receptor beta chains below, sequenced in a study of shared T cell receptors in the human thymus. The table came from immunoSEQ multiplex PCR; TCRdb's copy has only in-frame clones and leaves some out. The sample lists about 710,000 clones; over 75% were seen once. The sample also formed part of further work on human thymus T cells.

The sample consisted of thymocytes. The receptor source for this set is a boy under two years old with a congenital heart defect.

V and J are TRBV19 and TRBJ1-1, with D possibly TRBD1 on 5 matching bases. This CDR3 spans 13 amino acids. The V gene's germline CDR1 is LNHDA and CDR2 SQIVND (reference sequence). The germline V and J ends were trimmed by 6 bases and 5 bases, with 13 bases remaining between them. The CDR3 loop is CASRSTDPTEAFF. The CDR3 bases are TGTGCCAGTAGGTCGACAGATCCTACTGAAGCTTTCTTT. Full variable domain (rest looked up from reference TRBV19 and TRBJ1-1): DGGITQSPKYLFRKEGQNVTLSCEQNLNHDAMYWYRQDPGQGLRLIYYSQIVNDFQKGDIAEGYSVSREKKESFPLTVTSAQKNPTAFYLCASRSTDPTEAFFGQGTRLTVV.

V and J are TRBV2 and TRBJ2-1; 10 nucleotides line up with TRBD2. Trimming at V came to 7 bases and at J to 8 bases, leaving 11 bases not matched to a gene. The germline V gene encodes CDR1 SNHLY and CDR2 FYNNEI. CDR3 length: 15 amino acids. The CDR3 nucleotides are TGTGCCAGCATCCCGGACGGGACTAGCGCCTATGAGCAGTTCTTC. Its translation is CASIPDGTSAYEQFF.

The chain recombines TRBV29-1 with TRBJ2-7, with TRBD2 matching over 8 bases. V shed 4 bases, J shed 0 bases, and the junction held 14 bases outside the gene matches. There are 17 residues in the CDR3. Germline-derived CDR1 and CDR2 are SQVTM and ANQGSEA. This CDR3 is CSVAGAAGGPYSYEQYF. CDR3 nucleotides: TGCAGCGTTGCTGGCGCGGCGGGAGGACCCTACTCCTACGAGCAGTACTTC.

This clone appeared a single time. This sequence joins TRBV4-1 and TRBJ1-1; D not resolved. The V end was cut by 2 bases, the J end by 4 bases, with 20 bases between. The CDR3 is made up of 17 amino acids. The germline V gene encodes CDR1 MGHRA and CDR2 YSYEKL. The CDR3 reads CASSQKGGFGPGTEAFF. CDR3 nucleotide sequence: TGCGCCAGCAGCCAAAAGGGAGGTTTTGGGCCGGGCACTGAAGCTTTCTTT.

V gene TRBV6-5 combines with J gene TRBJ1-5; D might be TRBD1 (5 bases). The germline gives CDR1 MNHEY, CDR2 SVGAGI. V was trimmed by 5 bases and J by 4 bases, leaving 15 bases between them. The CDR3 totals 15 residues. CDR3 protein: CASSAFRGTNQPQHF. As DNA, the CDR3 is TGTGCCAGCAGTGCTTTTCGTGGGACTAATCAGCCCCAGCATTTT.

This chain uses TRBV5-6 with TRBJ2-5, with 9 bases that match TRBD2. The CDR3 runs to 18 residues. The germline V gene encodes CDR1 SGHDT and CDR2 YYEEEE. V was clipped by 3 bases and J by 7 bases; unmatched bases: 19. CDR3: CASSCRKGRGGKFGTQYF. The CDR3 coding sequence is TGTGCCAGCAGCTGCCGGAAGGGGCGGGGGGGCAAATTCGGGACCCAGTACTTC.

The J gene is TRBJ2-3, the V gene TRBV9, with unresolved D. V was clipped by 7 bases and J by 2 bases, with 5 bases between them. This CDR3 is 11 amino acids long. CDR1 is SGDLS, CDR2 YYNGEE, per germline. The CDR3 region has the DNA TGTGCCAGCGCGGACACAGATACGCAGTATTTT. As protein: CASADTDTQYF. The full variable domain, rest sourced from reference TRBV9 and TRBJ2-3, is DSGVTQTPKHLITATGQRVTLRCSPRSGDLSVYWYQQSLDQGLQFLIQYYNGEERAKGNILERFSAQQFPDLHSELNLSSLELGDSALYFCASADTDTQYFGPGTRLTVL.

This chain links TRBV28 with TRBJ2-2; 8 bases line up with TRBD2. With 7 bases clipped from V and 4 bases from J, the junction kept 2 bases outside the gene matches. The CDR3 runs to 13 residues. Germline V gene data show CDR1 as MDHEN and CDR2 as SYDVKM. The CDR3 is CASTRGATGELFF. The DNA for the CDR3 is TGTGCCAGCACGCGGGGGGCCACCGGGGAGCTGTTTTTT.

V usage is TRBV7-6 and J usage is TRBJ1-5; 7 bases align to TRBD1. V gave up 2 bases and J gave up 5 bases; unmatched junction bases: 9. CDR3 length: 16 residues. Germline-derived CDR1 and CDR2 are SGHVS and FNYEAQ. For the CDR3, the DNA is TGTGCCAGCAGCTTACGGCAGGGGGTTGGGGATCAGCCCCAGCATTTT. It specifies CASSLRQGVGDQPQHF. Using reference TRBV7-6 and TRBJ1-5 for the parts outside the CDR3, the full variable domain is GAGVSQSPRYKVTKRGQDVALRCDPISGHVSLYWYRQALGQGPEFLTYFNYEAQQDKSGLPNDRFSAERPEGSISTLTIQRTEQRDSAMYRCASSLRQGVGDQPQHFGDGTRLSIL.

The V call is TRBV30, the J call TRBJ1-2, with D possibly matching TRBD1 (6 bases). This CDR3 is 16 amino acids long. Germline V gene lookup returns CDR1 GTSNPN and CDR2 SVGIG (reference sequence). With 0 bases removed from V and 8 bases from J, the gap between germline ends came to 22 bases. CDR3 protein: CAWSVRILRGALGYTF. CDR3 sequence (DNA): TGTGCCTGGAGTGTAAGGATTTTGCGGGGGGCGTTAGGCTACACCTTC. Full variable domain (missing parts from reference TRBV30 and TRBJ1-2): SQTIHQWPATLVQPVGSPLSLECTVEGTSNPNLYWYRQAAGRGLQLLFYSVGIGQISSEVPQNLSASRPQDRQFILSSKKLLLSDSGFYLCAWSVRILRGALGYTFGSGTRLTVV.

The chain carries TRBV7-8 and TRBJ2-1, with D possibly being TRBD2 (5 bases). V was cut by 1 base and J by 6 bases, with 13 bases left in between. The germline V gene has CDR1 SGHVS and CDR2 FQNEAQ. The CDR3 has 15 amino acids. The CDR3 loop reads CASSLVGALLNEQFF. CDR3 sequence (DNA): TGTGCCAGCAGCTTAGTGGGAGCTTTACTCAATGAGCAGTTCTTC.

The chain combines TRBV7-9 with TRBJ1-5; the match to TRBD1 covers 8 bases. The junction had 3 bases not matched to a gene; V was cut back by 1 base and J by 4 bases. The V gene's germline CDR1 is SEHNR and CDR2 FQNEAQ (reference sequence). This CDR3 comprises 15 residues. This chain's CDR3 is CASSLGRGPNQPQHF. The CDR3 DNA reads as TGTGCCAGCAGCTTAGGCAGGGGGCCGAATCAGCCCCAGCATTTT.

Concerning this clone itself: The germline gene is not matched at one end of the junction; a read error may be the cause. The chain is built from TRBV20-1 and TRBJ2-4; D possibly corresponds to TRBD2 (5 bases). This CDR3 comprises 10 residues. From germline, CDR1 is DFQATT and CDR2 SNEGSKA (reference sequence). CDR3 in amino acids: CSAGRVRAHF. In DNA form, the CDR3 reads TGCAGTGCTGGGAGAGTACGAGCCCACTTC.

This rearrangement joins TRBV27 to TRBJ2-1; TRBD1 agrees at 10 bases. This CDR3 region has 18 residues. With 5 bases clipped from V and 9 bases from J, the junction kept 19 bases outside the gene matches. Germline V CDR1 and CDR2: MNHEY, SMNVEV (reference sequence). Here the CDR3 DNA reads TGTGCCAGCAGTAGAATACCCCGGGACAGGGGCCGTCTAGGTGAGCAGTTCTTC. The encoded protein is CASSRIPRDRGRLGEQFF.

This clone turned up a few times. The chain links TRBV30 to TRBJ1-1; D not resolved. Trimming took off 2 bases at V and 3 bases at J, with 19 bases between the two ends. The CDR3 covers 16 residues. Germline assignment: CDR1 GTSNPN and CDR2 SVGIG (reference sequence). The CDR3 region is CAWSPLVPSEDTEAFF. CDR3 DNA: TGTGCCTGGAGTCCTTTAGTCCCCAGCGAAGACACTGAAGCTTTCTTT.

This chain uses TRBV27 with TRBJ1-4; TRBD1 is a possible D gene (5 bases). The CDR3 runs 17 residues. V lost 5 bases and J 5 bases, leaving 21 bases between the germline ends. Germline V gene data show CDR1 as MNHEY and CDR2 as SMNVEV (reference sequence). The CDR3 region is CASSRSQKRQKNEKLFF. CDR3 DNA sequence: TGTGCCAGCAGTCGATCTCAGAAGCGACAGAAAAATGAAAAACTGTTTTTT. Supplemented by reference TRBV27 and TRBJ1-4, the full variable domain reads EAQVTQNPRYLITVTGKKLTVTCSQNMNHEYMSWYRQDPGLGLRQIYYSMNVEVTDKGDVPEGYKVSRKEKRNFPLILESPSPNQTSLYFCASSRSQKRQKNEKLFFGSGTQLSVL.

This rearrangement joins TRBV4-3 to TRBJ1-2; D is unclear. CDR1 and CDR2 from the germline V gene are LGHNA and YSLEER. The CDR3 contains 19 residues. V was clipped by 0 bases and J by 4 bases, with 24 bases between them. The CDR3 nucleotides are TGCGCCAGCAGCCAAGAACGGGGAAGAGAGAGACTACATTCCTATGGCTACACCTTC. Encoded protein: CASSQERGRERLHSYGYTF.

V usage is TRBV5-4 and J usage is TRBJ2-7; D is uncertain. The CDR3 contains 14 residues. V lost 1 base, J lost 3 bases, and 11 bases lay in between. Germline CDR1 and CDR2: SGHNT and YYREEE (reference sequence). CDR3: CASSLNGSLYEQYF. DNA of the CDR3: TGTGCCAGCAGCTTGAATGGCTCCCTCTACGAGCAGTACTTC.

CDR3 nucleotide sequence: TGTGCCTGGAGTGTACTAGCTAGGGCATACAATGAGCAGTTCTTC. Protein: CAWSVLARAYNEQFF. The genes are TRBV30 and TRBJ2-1; TRBD2 might be the D (6 bases). CDR1 is GTSNPN, CDR2 SVGIG, per germline (reference sequence). This CDR3 contains 15 residues. V lost 0 bases and J lost 4, with 13 bases in between.

This sequence joins TRBV5-1 and TRBJ1-1; 10 bases agree with TRBD1. The V gene's germline CDR1 is SGHRS and CDR2 YFSETQ. V dropped 4 bases and J dropped 3; count of bases not matched to a gene: 6. The CDR3 is made up of 15 amino acids. CDR3 sequence (DNA): TGCGCCAGCAGCCCGAGGACAGGGGGAGACACTGAAGCTTTCTTT. Residues: CASSPRTGGDTEAFF.

The V and J genes are TRBV4-1 and TRBJ2-2; 11 bases agree with TRBD2. The length of the CDR3 is 19 residues. V trimming: 1 base; J trimming: 0 bases; junction bases outside the gene matches: 7. CDR1 is MGHRA and CDR2 is YSYEKL in the germline V gene. CDR3 DNA: TGCGCCAGCAGCCAAGTGGGGTCTAGCGGGGGGACGAACACCGGGGAGCTGTTTTTT. Translated, it gives CASSQVGSSGGTNTGELFF.

The CDR3 DNA reads as TGTGCCAGTAGTGCCCTTGGCAGCGGGAGTAGGTACGAGCAGTACTTC. Translated: CASSALGSGSRYEQYF. J is TRBJ2-7 and V is TRBV19; 8 nucleotides align to TRBD2. This CDR3 comprises 16 residues. V gave up 5 bases and J gave up 4 bases; unmatched junction bases: 13. Looked up from germline, CDR1 is LNHDA and CDR2 is SQIVND (reference sequence).

The chain links TRBV6-1 to TRBJ2-6; D is uncertain. Trimming stripped 1 base from V and 2 bases from J, with 6 bases between. The germline V gene encodes CDR1 MNHNS and CDR2 SASEGT. CDR3 size: 15 residues. The CDR3, as DNA: TGTGCCAGCAGTGAAGTGAGCACTGGGGCCAACGTCCTGACTTTC. This codes for CASSEVSTGANVLTF.

This clone was recorded a few times. The CDR3 region has the DNA TGTGCCAGCAGTTTAGGCGGGGGCGTCTATGGCTACACCTTC. This sequence encodes CASSLGGGVYGYTF. The chain uses TRBV28 and TRBJ1-2; tentatively, D is TRBD1 (6 bases). The length of the CDR3 is 14 residues. The germline CDR1 and CDR2 sequences are MDHEN and SYDVKM. Trimming cost V 2 bases and J 4 bases, with 11 bases left between them.

This clone was detected once. The rearrangement uses TRBV10-3 and TRBJ2-7; 10 nucleotides match TRBD2. The CDR3 is 15 residues long. The V and J ends lost 2 bases and 5 bases, in that order; junction bases with no gene match: 6. Germline CDR1 ENHRY, CDR2 SYGVKD. The CDR3 DNA reads as TGTGCCATCAGTGAGCCCCGGACTAGCGGCCACGAGCAGTACTTC. Its protein is CAISEPRTSGHEQYF.

This chain connects TRBV4-2 to TRBJ1-4, with TRBD1 matching over 8 bases. Per the germline V gene, CDR1 is LGHNA and CDR2 is YNFKEQ. This CDR3 contains 15 residues. The V gene end was trimmed by 0 bases and the J gene end by 8 bases; junction bases not matched to a gene: 5. The CDR3 DNA sequence: TGTGCCAGCAGCCAAGATCCCGGGACAGGCGAAAAACTGTTTTTT. As protein: CASSQDPGTGEKLFF.

V gene TRBV4-3 combines with J gene TRBJ2-7; D remains ambiguous. V lost 0 bases and J 3 bases, leaving 18 bases between the germline ends. The CDR3 length is 17 residues. CDR1 is LGHNA and CDR2 is YSLEER in the germline V gene. Here the CDR3 reads CASSQEKPSNHFYEQYF. CDR3 DNA: TGCGCCAGCAGCCAAGAGAAACCGAGTAACCACTTCTACGAGCAGTACTTC.

The chain couples TRBV18 to TRBJ1-1; tentative D call: TRBD1 (5 bases). The CDR3 consists of 17 residues. CDR1 and CDR2 from the germline V gene are KGHSH and LQKENI. With 4 bases removed from V and 1 base from J, the gap between germline ends came to 19 bases. The CDR3 here is CASSLPSGKPPNTEAFF. CDR3 DNA: TGTGCCAGCTCACTTCCTTCAGGGAAACCGCCGAACACTGAAGCTTTCTTT.

With regard to this clone: Distinct nucleotide sequences in the sample also encode this CDR3. The chain uses TRBV5-1 and TRBJ2-2, with 9 positions matching TRBD1. The germline gives CDR1 SGHRS, CDR2 YFSETQ. CDR3 length: 16 amino acids. V gave up 4 bases and J gave up 0 bases; unmatched junction bases: 4. CDR3 protein: CASSTRTGANTGELFF. The DNA of the CDR3 is TGCGCCAGCAGCACCAGGACAGGGGCGAACACCGGGGAGCTGTTTTTT.